This T cell receptor (beta chain) was sequenced in a study of beta chain features in type 1 diabetes. The study's findings and limits: Among type 1 diabetes patients, VDJ junctions had fewer insertions and more deletions.

About this clone itself: Antigen specificity is unknown.

What was sequenced were expressed TCRB transcripts, since all of the isolated RNA had been reverse transcribed. The assay was immunoSEQ multiplex PCR, and TCRdb's table has in-frame clones only and misses some. This table has fewer than 250,000 clones, roughly 70% appearing once. This CDR3 spans 13 amino acids. Germline V gene data show CDR1 as GTSNPN and CDR2 as SVGIG (reference sequence). Between the trimmed V and J ends, which lost 0 bases and 2 bases, there was a span of 6 bases. One heparinised draw, averaging about 116 mL, was taken per donor. This receptor was identified in a man aged 25 to 40 in good health. Sample: naive CD4+ T cells from blood. V and J are TRBV30 and TRBJ2-3; D gene unclear. The CDR3 here is CAWSVRYTDTQYF. CDR3 in DNA: TGTGCCTGGAGTGTACGGTACACAGATACGCAGTATTTT.